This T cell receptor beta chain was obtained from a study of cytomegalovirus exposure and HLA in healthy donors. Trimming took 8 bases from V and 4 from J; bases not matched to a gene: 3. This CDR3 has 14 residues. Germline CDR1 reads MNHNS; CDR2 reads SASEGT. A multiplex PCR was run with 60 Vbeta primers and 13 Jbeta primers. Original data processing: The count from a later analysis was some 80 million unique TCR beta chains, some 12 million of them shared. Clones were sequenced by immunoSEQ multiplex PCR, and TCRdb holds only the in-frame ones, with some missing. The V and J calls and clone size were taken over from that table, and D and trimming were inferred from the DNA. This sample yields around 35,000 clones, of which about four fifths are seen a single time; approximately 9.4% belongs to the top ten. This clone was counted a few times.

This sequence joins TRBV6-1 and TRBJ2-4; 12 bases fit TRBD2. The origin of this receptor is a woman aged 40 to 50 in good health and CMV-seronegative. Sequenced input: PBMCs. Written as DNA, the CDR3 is TGTGCCAGCCTAGCGGGGGGGTCAAAAAACATTCAGTACTTC. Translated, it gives CASLAGGSKNIQYF.